The text below deals with one TCR beta chain. This sample was included in a study of T cells after yellow fever vaccination. Study information: Researchers used SMART-Seq v4 Ultra Low Input to prepare fractions that had low cell numbers.

TCRdb processed the 5' RACE reads anew with MiXCR; each CDR3 protein has one entry. The sample has a few hundred thousand distinct CDR3 sequences, 8.1% seen once; the top ten hold roughly a sixth. The CDR3 consists of 17 residues. Germline lookup yields CDR1 KGHSH and CDR2 LQKENI. The J segment lost 2 bases and the V segment lost 4 bases, leaving 4 bases of the junction unmatched. The chain employs TRBV18 and TRBJ2-1; 14 bases map to TRBD2. The TCR comes from a man between 18 and 29 years old who received the YFV17D yellow fever vaccine. The sequenced sample was PBMCs, obtained 45 days after the first yellow fever vaccination. The CDR3 DNA sequence: TGTGCCAGCTCACGGACTAGCGGGGGGCCGACCTACAATGAGCAGTTCTTC. Translating gives CASSRTSGGPTYNEQFF.